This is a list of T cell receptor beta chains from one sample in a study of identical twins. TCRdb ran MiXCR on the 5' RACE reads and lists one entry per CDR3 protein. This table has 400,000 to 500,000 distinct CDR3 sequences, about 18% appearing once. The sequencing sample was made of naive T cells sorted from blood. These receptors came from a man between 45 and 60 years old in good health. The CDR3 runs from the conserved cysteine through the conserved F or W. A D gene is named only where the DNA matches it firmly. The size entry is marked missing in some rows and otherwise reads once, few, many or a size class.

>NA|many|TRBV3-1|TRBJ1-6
CASGTGGTAPLHF
TGTGCCAGCGGGACCGGAGGGACGGCACCCCTCCACTTT
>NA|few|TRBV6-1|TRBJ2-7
CASTGGRTRNEQYF
TGTGCCAGCACCGGGGGCAGGACGAGGAACGAGCAGTACTTC
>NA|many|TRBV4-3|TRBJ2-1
CASSQDSGVNEQFF
TGCGCCAGCAGCCAAGATTCGGGGGTGAATGAGCAGTTCTTC
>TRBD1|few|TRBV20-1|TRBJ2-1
CSARDRTGAGNEQFF
TGCAGTGCTAGAGATAGGACAGGGGCGGGCAATGAGCAGTTCTTC
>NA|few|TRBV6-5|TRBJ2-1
CASSYALPASYNEQFF
TGTGCCAGCAGTTACGCGCTACCGGCTTCCTACAATGAGCAGTTCTTC
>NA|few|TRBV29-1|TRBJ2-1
CSVDAGESGNEQFF
TGCAGCGTTGATGCAGGGGAGTCGGGCAATGAGCAGTTCTTC
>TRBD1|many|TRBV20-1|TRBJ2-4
CSASYGTGGLAKNIQYF
TGCAGTGCTAGCTACGGGACAGGGGGACTAGCCAAAAACATTCAGTACTTC
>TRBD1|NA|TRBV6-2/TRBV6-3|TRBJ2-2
CASSYPTGGSAGELFF
TGTGCCAGCAGTTATCCGACAGGGGGCTCAGCCGGGGAGCTGTTTTTT
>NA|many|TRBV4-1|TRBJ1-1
CASSRIQGNTEAFF
TGCGCCAGCAGCCGTATACAGGGGAACACTGAAGCTTTCTTT
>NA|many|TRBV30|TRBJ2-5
CASTLADQETQYF
TGTGCCTCCACCTTGGCGGATCAAGAGACCCAGTACTTC
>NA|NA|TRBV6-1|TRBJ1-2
CASSEIGKRGYTF
TGTGCCAGCAGTGAGATAGGGAAGAGAGGCTACACCTTC
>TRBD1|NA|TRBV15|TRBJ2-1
CATSSRDRELGEQFF
TGTGCCACCAGCAGCCGGGACAGGGAACTTGGTGAGCAGTTCTTC
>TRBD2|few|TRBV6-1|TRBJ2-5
CASSARGSGGETQYF
TGTGCCAGCAGTGCCAGGGGTAGCGGGGGGGAGACCCAGTACTTC
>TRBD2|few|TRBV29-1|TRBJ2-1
CSVEGSRLSGISYNEQFF
TGCAGCGTGGAAGGGTCCCGATTAAGCGGGATCTCCTACAATGAGCAGTTCTTC